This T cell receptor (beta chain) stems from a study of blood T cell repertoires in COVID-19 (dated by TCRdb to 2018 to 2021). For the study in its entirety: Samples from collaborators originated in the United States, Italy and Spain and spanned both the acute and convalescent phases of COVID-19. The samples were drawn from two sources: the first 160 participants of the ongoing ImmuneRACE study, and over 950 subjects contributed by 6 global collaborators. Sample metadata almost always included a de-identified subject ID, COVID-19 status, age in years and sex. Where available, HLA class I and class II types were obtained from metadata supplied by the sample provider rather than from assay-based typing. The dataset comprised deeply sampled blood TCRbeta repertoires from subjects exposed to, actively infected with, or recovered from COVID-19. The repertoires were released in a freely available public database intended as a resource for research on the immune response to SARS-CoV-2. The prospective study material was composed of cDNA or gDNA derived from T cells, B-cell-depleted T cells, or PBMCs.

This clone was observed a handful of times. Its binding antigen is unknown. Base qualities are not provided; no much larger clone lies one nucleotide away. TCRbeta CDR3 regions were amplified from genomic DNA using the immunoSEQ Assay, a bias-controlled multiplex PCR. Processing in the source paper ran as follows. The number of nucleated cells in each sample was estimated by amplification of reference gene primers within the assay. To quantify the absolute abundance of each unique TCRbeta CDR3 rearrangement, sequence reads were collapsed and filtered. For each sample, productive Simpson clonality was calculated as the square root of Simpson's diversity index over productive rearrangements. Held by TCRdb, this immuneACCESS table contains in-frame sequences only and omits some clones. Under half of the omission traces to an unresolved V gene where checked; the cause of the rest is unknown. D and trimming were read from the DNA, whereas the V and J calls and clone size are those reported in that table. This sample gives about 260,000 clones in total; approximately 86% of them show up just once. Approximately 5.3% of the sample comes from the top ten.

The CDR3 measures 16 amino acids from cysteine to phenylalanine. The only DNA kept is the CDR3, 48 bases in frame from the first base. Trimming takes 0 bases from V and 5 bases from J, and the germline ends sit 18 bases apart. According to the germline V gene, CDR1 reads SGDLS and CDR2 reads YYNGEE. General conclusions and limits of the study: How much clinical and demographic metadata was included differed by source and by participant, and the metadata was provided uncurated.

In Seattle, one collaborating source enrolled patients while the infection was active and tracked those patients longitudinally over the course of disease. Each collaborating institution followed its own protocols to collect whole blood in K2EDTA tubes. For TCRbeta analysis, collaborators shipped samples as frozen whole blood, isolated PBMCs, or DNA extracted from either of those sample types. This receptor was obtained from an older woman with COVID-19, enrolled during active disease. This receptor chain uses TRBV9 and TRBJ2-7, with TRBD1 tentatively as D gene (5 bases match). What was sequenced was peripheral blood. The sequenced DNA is TGTGCCAGCAGCGTAGGGACAACTATATTTGTTGACGAGCAGTACTTC. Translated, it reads CASSVGTTIFVDEQYF.